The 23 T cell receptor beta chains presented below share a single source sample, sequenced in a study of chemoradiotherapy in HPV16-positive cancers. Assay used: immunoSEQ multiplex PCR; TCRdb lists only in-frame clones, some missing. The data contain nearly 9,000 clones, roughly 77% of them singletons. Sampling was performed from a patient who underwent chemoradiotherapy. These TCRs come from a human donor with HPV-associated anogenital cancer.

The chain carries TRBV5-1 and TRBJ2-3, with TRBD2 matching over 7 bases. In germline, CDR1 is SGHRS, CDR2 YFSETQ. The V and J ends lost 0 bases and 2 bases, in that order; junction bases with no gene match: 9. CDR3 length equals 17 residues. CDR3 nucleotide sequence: TGCGCCAGCAGCTTGGCTCTTGCTAGCGGACTCACAGATACGCAGTATTTT. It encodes CASSLALASGLTDTQYF.

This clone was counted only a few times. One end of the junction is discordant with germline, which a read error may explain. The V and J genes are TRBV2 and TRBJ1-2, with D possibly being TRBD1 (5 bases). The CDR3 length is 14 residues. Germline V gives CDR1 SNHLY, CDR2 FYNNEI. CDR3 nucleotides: TGTGCCAGCAGTGAAGGGGGACCCGGCACTCAAATAAACTTC. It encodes CASSEGGPGTQINF.

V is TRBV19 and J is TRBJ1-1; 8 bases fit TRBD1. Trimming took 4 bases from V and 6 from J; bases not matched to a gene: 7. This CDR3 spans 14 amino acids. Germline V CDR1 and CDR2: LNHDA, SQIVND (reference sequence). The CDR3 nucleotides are TGTGCCAGTAGTACGCGGACAGGGAAGGCTGAAGCTTTCTTT. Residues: CASSTRTGKAEAFF.

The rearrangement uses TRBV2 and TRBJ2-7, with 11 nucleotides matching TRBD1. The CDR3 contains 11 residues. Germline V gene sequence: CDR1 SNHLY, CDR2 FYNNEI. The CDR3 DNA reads TGTGCCAGCAACGGACAGGGGGCCCCTCAGGTC. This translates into CASNGQGAPQV.

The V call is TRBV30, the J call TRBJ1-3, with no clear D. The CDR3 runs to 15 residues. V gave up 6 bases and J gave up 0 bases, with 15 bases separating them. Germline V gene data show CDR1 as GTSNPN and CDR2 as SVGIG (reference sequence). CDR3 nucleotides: TGTGCCTGCCTAGCCGAATTGAGCTCTGGAAACACCATATATTTT. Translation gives CACLAELSSGNTIYF.

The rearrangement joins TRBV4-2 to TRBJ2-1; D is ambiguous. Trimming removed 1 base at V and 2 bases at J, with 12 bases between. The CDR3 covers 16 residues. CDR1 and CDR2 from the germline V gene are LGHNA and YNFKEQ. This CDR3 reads CASSQVYPPTYNEQFF. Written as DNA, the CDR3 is TGTGCCAGCAGCCAAGTTTATCCCCCCACCTACAATGAGCAGTTCTTC.

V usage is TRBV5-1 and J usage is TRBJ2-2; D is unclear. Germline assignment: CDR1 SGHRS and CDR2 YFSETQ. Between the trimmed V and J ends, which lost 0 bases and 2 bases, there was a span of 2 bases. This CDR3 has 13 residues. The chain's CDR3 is CASSLGNTGELFF. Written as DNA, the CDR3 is TGCGCCAGCAGCTTGGGTAACACCGGGGAGCTGTTTTTT.

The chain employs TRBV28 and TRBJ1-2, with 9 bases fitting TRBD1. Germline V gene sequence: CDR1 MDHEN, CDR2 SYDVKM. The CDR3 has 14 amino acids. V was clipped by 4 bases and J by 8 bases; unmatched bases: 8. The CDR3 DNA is TGTGCCAGCAGTTCCCCGGGACAGGGTACAGGCTACACCTTC. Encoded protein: CASSSPGQGTGYTF.

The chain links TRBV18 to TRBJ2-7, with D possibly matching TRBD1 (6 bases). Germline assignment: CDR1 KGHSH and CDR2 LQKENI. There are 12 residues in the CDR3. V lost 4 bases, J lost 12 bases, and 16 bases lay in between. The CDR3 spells CASSLLGQYTYF. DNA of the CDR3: TGTGCCAGCTCACTGCTAGGACAGTACACGTACTTC.

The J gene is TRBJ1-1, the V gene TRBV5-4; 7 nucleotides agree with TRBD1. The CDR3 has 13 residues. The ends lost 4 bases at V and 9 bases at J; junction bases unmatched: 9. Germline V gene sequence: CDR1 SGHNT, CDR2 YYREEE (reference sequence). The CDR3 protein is CASSLPTGEKAFF. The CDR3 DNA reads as TGTGCCAGCAGCCTTCCAACAGGGGAGAAAGCTTTCTTT.

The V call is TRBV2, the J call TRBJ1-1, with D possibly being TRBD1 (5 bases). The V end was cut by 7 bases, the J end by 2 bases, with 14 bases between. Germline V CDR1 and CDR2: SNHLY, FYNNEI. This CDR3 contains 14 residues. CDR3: CASNTERGNTEAFF. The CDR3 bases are TGTGCCAGCAATACTGAGAGGGGAAACACTGAAGCTTTCTTT. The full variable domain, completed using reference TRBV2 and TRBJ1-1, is EPEVTQTPSHQVTQMGQEVILRCVPISNHLYFYWYRQILGQKVEFLVSFYNNEISEKSEIFDDQFSVERPDGSNFTLKIRSTKLEDSAMYFCASNTERGNTEAFFGQGTRLTVV.

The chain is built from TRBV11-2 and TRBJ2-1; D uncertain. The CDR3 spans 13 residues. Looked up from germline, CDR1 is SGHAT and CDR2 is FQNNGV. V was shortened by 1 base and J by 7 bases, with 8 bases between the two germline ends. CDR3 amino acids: CASSLVRQNEQFF. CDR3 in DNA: TGTGCCAGCAGCTTAGTCAGGCAAAATGAGCAGTTCTTC.

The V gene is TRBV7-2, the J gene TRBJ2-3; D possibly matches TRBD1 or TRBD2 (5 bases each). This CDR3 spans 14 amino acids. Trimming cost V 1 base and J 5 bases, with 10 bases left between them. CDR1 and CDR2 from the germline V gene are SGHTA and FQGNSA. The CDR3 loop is CASSLVQGVDTQYF. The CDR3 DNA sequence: TGTGCCAGCAGCTTAGTTCAGGGAGTAGATACGCAGTATTTT.

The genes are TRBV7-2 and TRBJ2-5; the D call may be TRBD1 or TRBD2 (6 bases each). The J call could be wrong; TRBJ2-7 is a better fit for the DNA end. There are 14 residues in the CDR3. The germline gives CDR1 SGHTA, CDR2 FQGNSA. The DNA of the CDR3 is TGTGCCAGCAGCTTAAACGGGGGCGGCTACGAGCAGTACTTC. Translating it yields CASSLNGGGYEQYF.

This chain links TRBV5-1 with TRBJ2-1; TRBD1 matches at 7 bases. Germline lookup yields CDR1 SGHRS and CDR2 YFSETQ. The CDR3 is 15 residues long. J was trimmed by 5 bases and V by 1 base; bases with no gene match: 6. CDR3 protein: CASSLPTGNDNEQFF. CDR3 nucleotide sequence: TGCGCCAGCAGCTTGCCGACAGGGAACGACAATGAGCAGTTCTTC.

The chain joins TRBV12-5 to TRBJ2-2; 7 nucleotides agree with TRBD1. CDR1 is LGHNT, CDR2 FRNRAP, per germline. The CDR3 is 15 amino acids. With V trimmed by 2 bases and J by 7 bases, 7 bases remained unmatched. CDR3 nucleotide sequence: TGTGCTAGTGGTTTGAACAGGGGATACGGCGGGGAGCTGTTTTTT. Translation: CASGLNRGYGGELFF.

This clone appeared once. CDR3 in DNA: TGTGCCGGGCGGCGGGACACGTACAATGAGCAGTTCTTC. This gives the protein CAGRRDTYNEQFF. J is TRBJ2-1 and V is TRBV18; D possibly matches TRBD1 or TRBD2 (6 bases each). This CDR3 has 13 amino acids. V lost 11 bases and J 4 bases, leaving 15 bases between the germline ends. Germline CDR1 is KGHSH and CDR2 is LQKENI.

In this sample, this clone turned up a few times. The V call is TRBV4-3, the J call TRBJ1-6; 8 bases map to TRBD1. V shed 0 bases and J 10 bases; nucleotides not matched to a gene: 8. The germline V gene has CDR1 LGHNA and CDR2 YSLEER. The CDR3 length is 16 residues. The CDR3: CASSQDLAGGSSPLHF. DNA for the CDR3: TGCGCCAGCAGCCAAGATCTTGCAGGGGGCTCCTCACCCCTCCACTTT.

CDR3 DNA sequence: TGTGCCAGCACTACGGGACAGGGGGTGCAAGAGACCCAGTACTTC. This encodes CASTTGQGVQETQYF. The gene calls are TRBV6-1 and TRBJ2-5; 11 bases map to TRBD1. V was pared by 7 bases and J by 2 bases, with 6 bases of the junction left unmatched. CDR3 length: 15 residues. Per the germline V gene, CDR1 is MNHNS and CDR2 is SASEGT.

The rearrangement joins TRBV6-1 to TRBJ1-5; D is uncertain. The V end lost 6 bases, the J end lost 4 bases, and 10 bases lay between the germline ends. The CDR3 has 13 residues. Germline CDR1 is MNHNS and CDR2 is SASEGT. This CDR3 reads CASRPEMNQPQHF. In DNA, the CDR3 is TGTGCCAGCAGACCAGAGATGAATCAGCCCCAGCATTTT.

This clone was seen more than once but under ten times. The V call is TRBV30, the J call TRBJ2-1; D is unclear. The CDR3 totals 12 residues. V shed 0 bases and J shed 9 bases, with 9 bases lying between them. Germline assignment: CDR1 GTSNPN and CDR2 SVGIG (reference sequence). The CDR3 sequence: CAWSVLSAEQFF. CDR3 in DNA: TGTGCCTGGAGTGTACTAAGCGCTGAGCAGTTCTTC.

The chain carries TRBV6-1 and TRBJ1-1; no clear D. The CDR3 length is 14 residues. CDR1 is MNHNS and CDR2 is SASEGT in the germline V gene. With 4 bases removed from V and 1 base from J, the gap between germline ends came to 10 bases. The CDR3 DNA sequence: TGTGCCAGCAGTGCGCTCGCAAAGAACACTGAAGCTTTCTTT. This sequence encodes CASSALAKNTEAFF.

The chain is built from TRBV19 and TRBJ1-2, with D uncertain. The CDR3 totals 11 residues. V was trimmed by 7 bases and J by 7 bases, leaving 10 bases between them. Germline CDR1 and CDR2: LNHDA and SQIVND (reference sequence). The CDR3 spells CASTSSRGYTF. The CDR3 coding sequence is TGTGCCAGTACCTCAAGTCGTGGCTACACCTTC.